Listed here are 11 T cell receptor beta chains from one sample, sequenced in a study of OX40 agonist ivuxolimab in advanced cancers. Profiled with immunoSEQ multiplex PCR; TCRdb holds only in-frame clones, not every one. The sample consists of about 70,000 clones, 75% to 90% of them appearing once. Sample: CD4+ or CD8+ T cells sorted from blood, taken in a trial of the OX40 agonist ivuxolimab. The receptor set was obtained from an adult with an advanced solid tumor such as melanoma, head and neck, liver or kidney cancer.

The J gene is TRBJ2-7, the V gene TRBV6-1, with 7 bases matching TRBD1. The J segment lost 3 bases and the V segment lost 5 bases, leaving 4 bases of the junction unmatched. CDR1 is MNHNS and CDR2 is SASEGT in the germline V gene. The CDR3 is 13 residues long. The CDR3 nucleotides read TGTGCCAGCAGTCCCGGGACAGTCTACGAGCAGTACTTC. Encoded protein: CASSPGTVYEQYF.

The gene calls are TRBV5-8 and TRBJ1-5, with 10 bases identical to TRBD1. V shed 4 bases, J shed 2 bases, and the junction held 3 bases outside the gene matches. The CDR3 covers 15 residues. Germline V gene lookup returns CDR1 SGHTS and CDR2 YDEGEE. CDR3 coding DNA: TGTGCCAGCAGCCCAGGGACAGGGGGCAATCAGCCCCAGCATTTT. This gives the protein CASSPGTGGNQPQHF. The entire variable domain, with the rest obtained from reference TRBV5-8 and TRBJ1-5, is as follows: EAGVTQSPTHLIKTRGQQATLRCSPISGHTSVYWYQQALGLGLQFLLWYDEGEERNRGNFPPRFSGRQFPNYSSELNVNALELEDSALYLCASSPGTGGNQPQHFGDGTRLSIL.

The CDR3: CASSLGVNTGELFF. Here the CDR3 DNA reads TGTGCCAGCAGCCTGGGGGTAAACACCGGGGAGCTGTTTTTT. The chain employs TRBV25-1 and TRBJ2-2; tentatively, D is TRBD1 or TRBD2 (5 bases each). Trimming removed 6 bases at V and 2 bases at J, with 10 bases between. The CDR3 is 14 amino acids. Germline CDR1 MGHDK, CDR2 SYGVNS.

The chain employs TRBV29-1 and TRBJ1-1, with unresolved D. Germline V lookup: CDR1 SQVTM, CDR2 ANQGSEA. The CDR3 has 13 residues. Trimming took off 5 bases at V and 0 bases at J, with 10 bases between the two ends. The CDR3 reads CSVLEVMNTEAFF. The CDR3 DNA reads as TGCAGCGTTTTAGAAGTCATGAACACTGAAGCTTTCTTT.

The chain links TRBV7-6 to TRBJ2-2, with 10 positions matching TRBD1. CDR1 is SGHVS and CDR2 is FNYEAQ in the germline V gene. The CDR3 has 15 amino acids. V was pared by 6 bases and J by 7 bases, with 8 bases of the junction left unmatched. The CDR3 here is CASRDRTGGRGELFF. The DNA for the CDR3 is TGTGCCAGCAGGGACCGGACAGGGGGGCGCGGGGAGCTGTTTTTT.

The chain uses TRBV18 and TRBJ1-1, with D hard to call. The length of the CDR3 is 13 residues. Germline assignment: CDR1 KGHSH and CDR2 LQKENI. The germline V and J ends were trimmed by 3 bases and 7 bases, with 12 bases remaining between them. The CDR3, as DNA: TGTGCCAGCTCACCGCCAGAATCGTATGAAGCTTTCTTT. Encoded protein: CASSPPESYEAFF.

The V gene is TRBV9, the J gene TRBJ1-6; maybe TRBD1 (5 bases). The CDR3 covers 16 residues. Germline-derived CDR1 and CDR2 are SGDLS and YYNGEE. V shed 3 bases and J shed 9 bases, with 19 bases lying between them. Written as DNA, the CDR3 is TGTGCCAGCAGCGCCACACACGGGGGGTCGGGTTCACCCCTCCACTTT. Encoded protein: CASSATHGGSGSPLHF.

The chain is built from TRBV28 and TRBJ1-4, with unresolved D. The CDR3 runs 12 residues. Germline V gene data show CDR1 as MDHEN and CDR2 as SYDVKM. V lost 6 bases, J lost 4 bases, and 6 bases lay in between. The CDR3 bases are TGTGCCAGCAGGGCCCTTAATGAAAAACTGTTTTTT. Protein product: CASRALNEKLFF.

This rearrangement joins TRBV2 to TRBJ1-4, with TRBD1 identical over 11 bases. Losses at the gene ends were 3 bases for V and 8 bases for J; bases not matched to a gene: 5. This CDR3 is 15 amino acids long. The germline V gene encodes CDR1 SNHLY and CDR2 FYNNEI. The CDR3 DNA reads TGTGCCAGCAGTGAGGGACAGGGGGACGTAGAAAAACTGTTTTTT. Amino acid sequence: CASSEGQGDVEKLFF. Together with reference TRBV2 and TRBJ1-4, the CDR3 gives the full variable domain: EPEVTQTPSHQVTQMGQEVILRCVPISNHLYFYWYRQILGQKVEFLVSFYNNEISEKSEIFDDQFSVERPDGSNFTLKIRSTKLEDSAMYFCASSEGQGDVEKLFFGSGTQLSVL.

The chain uses TRBV5-5 and TRBJ2-7; D is tentatively TRBD1 or TRBD2 (5 bases each). V lost 3 bases, J lost 2 bases, and 12 bases lay in between. Per germline, CDR1 SGHKS and CDR2 YYEKEE (reference sequence). The CDR3 consists of 14 residues. The CDR3 DNA sequence: TGTGCCAGCAGCTCTGGGGTGGGGGCCTACGAGCAGTACTTC. The encoded protein is CASSSGVGAYEQYF.

The chain couples TRBV28 to TRBJ2-3; D is uncertain. V lost 7 bases and J lost 6, with 14 bases in between. Germline loops: CDR1 MDHEN, CDR2 SYDVKM. This CDR3 is built from 13 residues. CDR3 nucleotides: TGTGCCAGCACCAAGCCCGCGTGGGATACGCAGTATTTT. It translates to CASTKPAWDTQYF.